A single sample gave rise to the 19 T cell receptor beta chains below, sequenced in a study of cytomegalovirus exposure and HLA in healthy donors. Researchers ran the PCR with 60 Vbeta and 13 Jbeta primers. Assay used: immunoSEQ multiplex PCR; TCRdb lists only in-frame clones, some missing. The sample lists 150,000 to 190,000 clones; roughly 82% were seen once. Sequencing was performed on PBMCs. These receptors were taken from a woman aged 45 to 65 in good health and CMV-seropositive.

This clone turned up a few times. The rearrangement links TRBV7-2 to TRBJ1-2, with 7 nucleotides matching TRBD1. The V gene's germline CDR1 is SGHTA and CDR2 FQGNSA. The V gene end was trimmed by 3 bases and the J gene end by 8 bases; junction bases not matched to a gene: 9. The CDR3 has 14 amino acids. The DNA for the CDR3 is TGTGCCAGCAGCTTTCAGGGGGTCGCGGGAGGCTACACCTTC. Translating gives CASSFQGVAGGYTF.

The chain joins TRBV7-9 to TRBJ2-3; 9 nucleotides match TRBD1. Germline V gene data show CDR1 as SEHNR and CDR2 as FQNEAQ (reference sequence). CDR3 length equals 14 residues. V lost 5 bases, J lost 3 bases, and 3 bases stayed unmatched. The CDR3 region has the DNA TGTGCCAGCAGCGGGACAGGGCGGACAGATACGCAGTATTTT. Residues: CASSGTGRTDTQYF.

This chain uses TRBV13 with TRBJ2-5; 10 bases are shared with TRBD2. Germline V gene sequence: CDR1 PRHDT, CDR2 FYEKMQ (reference sequence). V lost 4 bases and J lost 4; bases outside the gene matches: 6. This CDR3 spans 15 amino acids. CDR3: CASSSRTSGRETQYF. CDR3 DNA: TGTGCCAGCAGCTCAAGGACTAGCGGAAGAGAGACCCAGTACTTC. The full variable domain, with the rest looked up from reference TRBV13 and TRBJ2-5, is AAGVIQSPRHLIKEKRETATLKCYPIPRHDTVYWYQQGPGQDPQFLISFYEKMQSDKGSIPDRFSAQQFSDYHSELNMSSLELGDSALYFCASSSRTSGRETQYFGPGTRLLVL.

The chain joins TRBV30 to TRBJ2-2; TRBD2 matches at 9 bases. Germline V lookup: CDR1 GTSNPN, CDR2 SVGIG (reference sequence). J lost 0 bases, V lost 0 bases, and 5 bases had no gene match. The length of the CDR3 is 17 residues. The CDR3 nucleotides are TGTGCCTGGAGTGTGTCAAGCGGGGGGCCGAACACCGGGGAGCTGTTTTTT. It codes for CAWSVSSGGPNTGELFF.

The chain employs TRBV2 and TRBJ1-4; D gene uncertain. CDR3 size: 15 residues. Germline V lookup: CDR1 SNHLY, CDR2 FYNNEI. Trimming pared 2 bases from V and 4 bases from J, leaving 11 bases between. CDR3 sequence: CASSELVNINEKLFF. The CDR3 nucleotides are TGTGCCAGCAGTGAACTTGTCAACATTAATGAAAAACTGTTTTTT.

A remark on this clone: At one boundary the junction diverges from the germline segment, which might be a read error. The J gene is TRBJ2-3, the V gene TRBV7-9, with D possibly TRBD2 on 6 matching bases. The CDR3 loop spans 12 amino acids. Germline loops: CDR1 SEHNR, CDR2 FQNEAQ (reference sequence). This CDR3 is CSSSGDTDTQYF. The CDR3 DNA follows: TGTTCCAGCTCGGGGGACACAGATACGCAGTATTTT.

The gene calls are TRBV9 and TRBJ1-5; D is ambiguous. This CDR3 is 13 amino acids long. The germline V gene has CDR1 SGDLS and CDR2 YYNGEE. V was trimmed by 3 bases and J by 7 bases, leaving 11 bases between them. The CDR3 DNA is TGTGCCAGCAGCGAAGCTGACGGGCAGCCCCAGCATTTT. As protein: CASSEADGQPQHF.

V and J are TRBV6-6 and TRBJ1-5, with D possibly TRBD1 on 5 matching bases. V shed 8 bases and J shed 1 base, with 6 bases lying between them. The CDR3 is made up of 12 amino acids. Per germline, CDR1 MNHNY and CDR2 SVGAGI (reference sequence). CDR3 in amino acids: CASSGSNQPQHF. The CDR3 DNA reads as TGTGCCAGCTCAGGGAGCAATCAGCCCCAGCATTTT.

The CDR3 DNA follows: TGTGCCAGCAGCAGCCGACAGGGCGAATATGGCTACACCTTC. This encodes CASSSRQGEYGYTF. The chain joins TRBV4-2 to TRBJ1-2; TRBD1 aligns across 7 bases. This CDR3 has 14 residues. The germline CDR1 and CDR2 sequences are LGHNA and YNFKEQ. V lost 5 bases to trimming and J lost 5 bases; unmatched junction nucleotides: 8.

As concerns this clone: The junction and the germline gene differ at one end; a read error may be behind it. The chain combines TRBV7-9 with TRBJ2-2; D unresolved. Germline V gives CDR1 SEHNR, CDR2 FQNEAQ (reference sequence). CDR3 size: 12 residues. The CDR3 DNA sequence: TGTTCCAGCAGCTTAGTGTTAGGGGAGCTGTTTTTT. This codes for CSSSLVLGELFF.

This clone was seen a single time. The chain carries TRBV27 and TRBJ2-1, with TRBD2 identical over 8 bases. CDR3 size: 13 residues. Looked up from germline, CDR1 is MNHEY and CDR2 is SMNVEV (reference sequence). V was clipped by 2 bases and J by 7 bases; unmatched bases: 1. CDR3 residues: CASSLAGGNEQFF. In DNA, the CDR3 is TGTGCCAGCAGTTTAGCGGGGGGAAATGAGCAGTTCTTC.

This clone was counted a few times. CDR3 nucleotides: TGCGCCAGCAGCTTTGGGCGGGGTGATACAGATACGCAGTATTTT. This encodes CASSFGRGDTDTQYF. The V call is TRBV5-1, the J call TRBJ2-3; D possibly corresponds to TRBD2 (6 bases). Germline V gene sequence: CDR1 SGHRS, CDR2 YFSETQ. The ends were cut back, 2 bases at V and 3 bases at J, with 13 bases in the middle. This CDR3 has 15 residues.

The chain uses TRBV7-9 and TRBJ2-1; TRBD1 is a possible D gene (6 bases). Germline V gene data show CDR1 as SEHNR and CDR2 as FQNEAQ (reference sequence). V was cut by 5 bases and J by 6 bases, with 14 bases left in between. There are 14 residues in the CDR3. The CDR3 region is CASSAQGPANEQFF. Here the CDR3 DNA reads TGTGCCAGCAGCGCACAGGGTCCCGCCAATGAGCAGTTCTTC.

Turning to this clone: The junction and the germline gene differ at one end; a read error may be behind it. The J gene is TRBJ1-2, the V gene TRBV7-9; D is ambiguous. Per germline, CDR1 SEHNR and CDR2 FQNEAQ (reference sequence). The CDR3 is made up of 11 amino acids. CDR3 region: CSSGSSGGYTF. The DNA for the CDR3 is TGTTCCAGCGGGTCTTCAGGTGGCTACACCTTC.

This clone was found a few times. The rearrangement uses TRBV27 and TRBJ1-6, with 9 bases that match TRBD1. Trimming cost V 10 bases and J 11 bases; bases outside gene matches: 27. Germline lookup yields CDR1 MNHEY and CDR2 SMNVEV (reference sequence). This CDR3 region has 19 residues. The CDR3 reads CATPIWVGQGYSMEAPLHF. CDR3 in DNA: TGTGCCACCCCGATTTGGGTGGGACAGGGTTACTCTATGGAAGCACCCCTCCACTTT.

The genes are TRBV30 and TRBJ1-3, with D possibly TRBD1 on 5 matching bases. This CDR3 is built from 17 residues. Looked up from germline, CDR1 is GTSNPN and CDR2 is SVGIG (reference sequence). V gave up 2 bases and J gave up 0 bases, with 17 bases separating them. The CDR3 DNA reads TGTGCCTGGAGTACTTTGACTCAGGGACTCTCTGGAAACACCATATATTTT. This translates into CAWSTLTQGLSGNTIYF.

This sequence joins TRBV7-6 and TRBJ1-5; no firm D call. Trimming removed 0 bases from V and 5 bases from J, with 5 bases in between. Germline V gene sequence: CDR1 SGHVS, CDR2 FNYEAQ. CDR3 length: 13 residues. CDR3 loop: CASSLAPDQPQHF. For the CDR3, the DNA is TGTGCCAGCAGCTTAGCTCCGGATCAGCCCCAGCATTTT.

The chain joins TRBV18 to TRBJ1-1; possibly TRBD1 for D (6 bases). The length of the CDR3 is 14 residues. The germline V gene encodes CDR1 KGHSH and CDR2 LQKENI. Trimming removed 0 bases from V and 1 base from J, with 6 bases in between. The CDR3 region is CASSPPGANTEAFF. The CDR3 DNA reads TGTGCCAGCTCACCACCGGGGGCGAACACTGAAGCTTTCTTT. Full variable domain (missing parts from reference TRBV18 and TRBJ1-1): NAGVMQNPRHLVRRRGQEARLRCSPMKGHSHVYWYRQLPEEGLKFMVYLQKENIIDESGMPKERFSAEFPKEGPSILRIQQVVRGDSAAYFCASSPPGANTEAFFGQGTRLTVV.

This rearrangement joins TRBV5-1 to TRBJ2-7, with TRBD1 identical over 7 bases. V lost 4 bases to trimming and J lost 4 bases; unmatched junction nucleotides: 8. Looked up from germline, CDR1 is SGHRS and CDR2 is YFSETQ. The CDR3 has 14 residues. The DNA for the CDR3 is TGCGCCAGCAGCCTCTCGGCGACAGGGTACGAGCAGTACTTC. Its protein is CASSLSATGYEQYF.